The clone carrying this T cell receptor (beta chain) was detected a few times. Antigen specificity is unknown. The sample belongs to a study of T-cell memory formation after mild COVID-19. Study-level background: TCR clusters were mostly donor specific. General study points: Contracting CD8+ clones were enriched in EMRA, CD4+ mainly in CM and EM. Still unconfirmed is whether the second-wave clones peaking on day 37 recognized SARS-CoV-2.

The CDR3 totals 16 residues. V lost 5 bases, J lost 3 bases, and 15 bases lay in between. CDR1 and CDR2 from the germline V gene are SGHRS and YFSETQ. MiXCR was run by TCRdb on the 5' RACE reads, yielding one entry per CDR3 protein. Of about 620,000 distinct CDR3 sequences in the sample, approximately 18% were seen once. This chain links TRBV5-1 with TRBJ1-6; D is possibly TRBD1 (5 bases). This receptor was taken from an adult woman who had mild COVID-19 (a few samples of this study predate the infection). Cell type and time point are not known. Specimen: PBMCs or a T cell subset sorted from them (not recorded which). The CDR3 protein is CASRPTTESYNSPLHF. As DNA, the CDR3 is TGCGCCAGCAGACCCACGACAGAGAGCTATAATTCACCCCTCCACTTT.